This paragraph covers one T cell receptor beta chain sequence. This sample was included in a study of T cells expressing NK-cell markers. Germline V gene sequence: CDR1 DFQATT, CDR2 SNEGSKA (reference sequence). This CDR3 is 14 amino acids long. TCRdb reprocessed the 5' RACE reads and stores each CDR3 protein as one record, lacking DNA. This sample's table reports hundreds of thousands of distinct CDR3 sequences. Sequencing was performed on blood T cells: a sorted CD56 or NKG2C T cell subset, CD4+ or CD8+ T cells, or bulk PBMC T cells (not recorded which). This receptor was identified in a woman aged 18 to 75 in good health. The J gene is TRBJ2-3, the V gene TRBV20-1; lacking DNA, the TRBD1 call made by TCRdb goes unchecked. The CDR3 is CSASGGAGTDTQYF.